These 23 T cell receptor beta chains were sequenced from one sample in a study of blood T cell repertoires in COVID-19. Some clones are missing from TCRdb's copy, which holds only in-frame ones; the method was immunoSEQ multiplex PCR. The profile shows 360,000 or so clones, 88% of them singletons. Sequenced input: PBMCs or T cells enriched from blood (not recorded which). The receptors originated from a woman aged 30 to 39 who had been exposed to COVID-19.

This chain's CDR3 is CASSLGIWAGGLPYEQYF. Here the CDR3 DNA reads TGCGCCAGCAGCTTGGGAATTTGGGCGGGAGGACTCCCCTACGAGCAGTACTTC. The gene calls are TRBV5-1 and TRBJ2-7, with 8 bases that match TRBD2. Trimming cost V 0 bases and J 2 bases; bases outside gene matches: 13. The CDR3 loop spans 18 amino acids. The germline gives CDR1 SGHRS, CDR2 YFSETQ. Based on the CDR3 plus reference TRBV5-1 and TRBJ2-7, the full variable domain is KAGVTQTPRYLIKTRGQQVTLSCSPISGHRSVSWYQQTPGQGLQFLFEYFSETQRNKGNFPGRFSGRQFSNSRSEMNVSTLELGDSALYLCASSLGIWAGGLPYEQYFGPGTRLTVT.

V usage is TRBV7-9 and J usage is TRBJ2-1; 8 positions match TRBD2. Per the germline V gene, CDR1 is SEHNR and CDR2 is FQNEAQ (reference sequence). The V segment lost 3 bases and the J segment 3 bases; nucleotides outside the gene matches: 4. The CDR3 consists of 15 residues. The CDR3 here is CASSFSGTIYNEQFF. In DNA form, the CDR3 reads TGTGCCAGCAGCTTTAGCGGGACGATCTACAATGAGCAGTTCTTC.

CDR3 sequence reads: CASSLSPDRVGHEQFF. The CDR3 coding sequence is TGTGCCAGCAGTCTCTCCCCCGACAGGGTAGGGCATGAGCAGTTCTTC. This chain connects TRBV2 to TRBJ2-1; 7 bases are shared with TRBD1. The CDR3 spans 16 residues. V was pared by 5 bases and J by 8 bases, with 15 bases of the junction left unmatched. Germline assignment: CDR1 SNHLY and CDR2 FYNNEI.

In DNA form, the CDR3 reads TGTGCCAGCAGTCACGACAGGGAAATCGCTGAAGCTTTCTTT. This translates into CASSHDREIAEAFF. This sequence joins TRBV27 and TRBJ1-1; TRBD1 agrees at 7 bases. CDR3 length: 14 amino acids. V was pared by 5 bases and J by 6 bases, with 9 bases of the junction left unmatched. Germline lookup yields CDR1 MNHEY and CDR2 SMNVEV (reference sequence).

The chain couples TRBV18 to TRBJ2-1; 9 bases are shared with TRBD1. This CDR3 contains 18 residues. Trimming took 3 bases from V and 9 from J; bases not matched to a gene: 18. Germline V CDR1 and CDR2: KGHSH, LQKENI. CDR3 region: CASSPVVWDREFIGEQFF. For the CDR3, the DNA is TGTGCCAGCTCACCTGTCGTCTGGGACAGGGAATTTATCGGTGAGCAGTTCTTC.

The CDR3 loop reads CASSPGQAGWTEAFF. CDR3 DNA sequence: TGTGCCAGCAGTCCGGGACAGGCTGGTTGGACTGAAGCTTTCTTT. The rearrangement joins TRBV28 to TRBJ1-1; 8 bases are shared with TRBD1. CDR3 size: 15 residues. Germline CDR1 reads MDHEN; CDR2 reads SYDVKM. Trimming removed 5 bases from V and 5 bases from J; junction bases left unmatched: 10.

The chain links TRBV27 to TRBJ1-4; 7 bases are shared with TRBD1. The CDR3 is 20 amino acids. Germline V gene data show CDR1 as MNHEY and CDR2 as SMNVEV (reference sequence). V gave up 6 bases and J gave up 2 bases; unmatched junction bases: 21. The CDR3 is CASRPGKGAVPTTTNEKLFF. CDR3 sequence (DNA): TGTGCCAGCAGGCCCGGGAAGGGGGCGGTCCCGACGACGACTAATGAAAAACTGTTTTTT. The whole variable domain, filled in from reference TRBV27 and TRBJ1-4, reads EAQVTQNPRYLITVTGKKLTVTCSQNMNHEYMSWYRQDPGLGLRQIYYSMNVEVTDKGDVPEGYKVSRKEKRNFPLILESPSPNQTSLYFCASRPGKGAVPTTTNEKLFFGSGTQLSVL.

The rearrangement uses TRBV28 and TRBJ2-7, with 9 bases fitting TRBD2. The germline CDR1 and CDR2 sequences are MDHEN and SYDVKM. There are 14 residues in the CDR3. J was trimmed by 6 bases and V by 7 bases; bases with no gene match: 10. CDR3 sequence (DNA): TGTGCCAGCATTATAGCGGGAGACCCGGCCGAGCAGTACTTC. This codes for CASIIAGDPAEQYF.

The chain couples TRBV5-1 to TRBJ2-6, with D tentatively TRBD2 (5 bases). Per germline, CDR1 SGHRS and CDR2 YFSETQ. The CDR3 covers 17 residues. Trimming took 0 bases from V and 0 from J, leaving 10 bases between them. The DNA for the CDR3 is TGCGCCAGCAGCTTGGAGCCGGGGAACTCTGGGGCCAACGTCCTGACTTTC. It yields the protein CASSLEPGNSGANVLTF.

The chain is built from TRBV7-9 and TRBJ1-4, with D tentatively TRBD1 (5 bases). Trimming pared 5 bases from V and 4 bases from J, leaving 14 bases between. Germline-derived CDR1 and CDR2 are SEHNR and FQNEAQ (reference sequence). The length of the CDR3 is 15 residues. The CDR3 DNA is TGTGCCAGCAGCCCGTGGAGGGACGTTAATGAAAAACTGTTTTTT. Protein: CASSPWRDVNEKLFF.

The rearrangement joins TRBV7-9 to TRBJ2-7; 7 bases map to TRBD2. Germline loops: CDR1 SEHNR, CDR2 FQNEAQ (reference sequence). The CDR3 totals 18 residues. Losses at the gene ends were 3 bases for V and 3 bases for J; bases not matched to a gene: 17. The CDR3 spells CASSFGTPTGLAVYEQYF. The CDR3 DNA reads as TGTGCCAGCAGCTTCGGTACCCCGACCGGGCTAGCGGTCTACGAGCAGTACTTC.

The chain combines TRBV27 with TRBJ1-6, with TRBD1 as a possible D gene (5 bases). CDR1 MNHEY and CDR2 SMNVEV come from the germline V gene (reference sequence). Trimming took 2 bases from V and 7 from J, leaving 12 bases between them. The CDR3 runs to 15 residues. The chain's CDR3 is CASSLRGGANSPLHF. As DNA, the CDR3 is TGTGCCAGCAGTTTACGGGGAGGGGCAAATTCACCCCTCCACTTT.

Here the CDR3 reads CASSPSSGERFHEQYF. CDR3 DNA: TGTGCCAGCAGCCCATCTTCTGGAGAACGGTTCCACGAGCAGTACTTC. V usage is TRBV7-9 and J usage is TRBJ2-7; D is unresolved. Trimming stripped 5 bases from V and 5 bases from J, with 22 bases between. Germline CDR1 and CDR2: SEHNR and FQNEAQ (reference sequence). The CDR3 is made up of 16 amino acids.

J is TRBJ1-5 and V is TRBV3-1 (or the pseudogene TRBV3-2); the match to TRBD1 covers 7 bases. The V segment lost 2 bases and the J segment 3 bases; nucleotides outside the gene matches: 4. The CDR3 is 15 residues long. Germline values: CDR1 LGHDT, CDR2 YNNKEL (reference sequence). As DNA, the CDR3 is TGTGCCAGCAGCCAAAGGGGGCAGGACAATCAGCCCCAGCATTTT. Translated, it gives CASSQRGQDNQPQHF.

This clone was seen more than once but under ten times. The V gene is TRBV29-1, the J gene TRBJ2-2; a possible D gene is TRBD1 (6 bases). The CDR3 has 13 amino acids. CDR1 and CDR2 (germline): SQVTM, ANQGSEA. V was trimmed by 6 bases and J by 2 bases, leaving 10 bases between them. The CDR3 sequence: CSVWTENTGELFF. Here the CDR3 DNA reads TGCAGCGTGTGGACAGAAAACACCGGGGAGCTGTTTTTT.

The chain recombines TRBV6-4 with TRBJ1-6, with TRBD1 as a possible D gene (6 bases). The CDR3 is made up of 13 amino acids. Deletions cut 4 bases from V and 5 bases from J, with 6 bases between. Germline V gene sequence: CDR1 MRHNA, CDR2 SNTAGT. This CDR3 reads CASSAGDNSPLHF. In DNA, the CDR3 is TGTGCCAGCAGTGCAGGGGATAATTCACCCCTCCACTTT.

The chain joins TRBV3-1 (or the pseudogene TRBV3-2) to TRBJ2-3, with TRBD2 matching 8 bases. V was pared by 4 bases and J by 0 bases, with 9 bases of the junction left unmatched. Looked up from germline, CDR1 is LGHDT and CDR2 is YNNKEL (reference sequence). The CDR3 has 17 amino acids. The CDR3 here is CASSPHLSGISTDTQYF. In nucleotides, the CDR3 is TGTGCCAGCAGCCCCCACCTTAGCGGGATAAGCACAGATACGCAGTATTTT.

The V and J genes are TRBV25-1 and TRBJ1-1; 8 nucleotides agree with TRBD1. V was pared by 0 bases and J by 10 bases, with 4 bases of the junction left unmatched. This CDR3 comprises 13 residues. The germline V gene encodes CDR1 MGHDK and CDR2 SYGVNS. CDR3 bases: TGTGCCAGCAGTGAATATGGAGGGACAGGAGCTTTCTTT. It translates to CASSEYGGTGAFF.

This chain connects TRBV11-3 to TRBJ2-5, with 16 bases that match TRBD2. The CDR3 sequence is 17 residues long. V gave up 5 bases and J gave up 2 bases; unmatched junction bases: 5. The V gene's germline CDR1 is SGHNT and CDR2 YENEEA. CDR3 loop: CASSPGLAGGNQETQYF. The CDR3, as DNA: TGTGCCAGCAGCCCGGGACTAGCGGGAGGGAATCAAGAGACCCAGTACTTC. The full variable domain, completed using reference TRBV11-3 and TRBJ2-5, is EAGVVQSPRYKIIEKKQPVAFWCNPISGHNTLYWYLQNLGQGPELLIRYENEEAVDDSQLPKDRFSAERLKGVDSTLKIQPAELGDSAVYLCASSPGLAGGNQETQYFGPGTRLLVL.

The chain recombines TRBV6-5 with TRBJ2-7, with D perhaps TRBD1 (6 bases). V lost 8 bases and J lost 5, with 22 bases in between. Germline CDR1 reads MNHEY; CDR2 reads SVGAGI. CDR3 length: 15 residues. For the CDR3, the DNA is TGTGCCAGCTCGATACAGGGCCCAGTGTTAAACGAGCAGTACTTC. This gives the protein CASSIQGPVLNEQYF.

In the case of this clone: This sample also contains other DNA sequences that code for the same CDR3. As DNA, the CDR3 is TGTGCCAGCAGCTTAACCGGGGACACTGAAGCTTTCTTT. Translating gives CASSLTGDTEAFF. The genes are TRBV11-2 and TRBJ1-1; no clear D gene. Trimming removed 2 bases from V and 3 bases from J, with 7 bases in between. Per the germline V gene, CDR1 is SGHAT and CDR2 is FQNNGV. The CDR3 runs to 13 residues.

This clone has more than one count but fewer than ten. The chain employs TRBV27 and TRBJ1-2, with a tentative D call TRBD1 (6 bases). In germline, CDR1 is MNHEY, CDR2 SMNVEV (reference sequence). The V end lost 6 bases, the J end lost 7 bases, and 9 bases lay between the germline ends. The CDR3 runs 11 residues. CDR3 nucleotide sequence: TGTGCCAGCAGCGAGGGGGTTGGCTACACCTTC. It is translated as CASSEGVGYTF.

The chain combines TRBV11-2 with TRBJ2-3, with TRBD2 matching over 7 bases. This CDR3 spans 15 amino acids. Germline V gene lookup returns CDR1 SGHAT and CDR2 FQNNGV. V trimming: 1 base; J trimming: 6 bases; junction bases outside the gene matches: 7. CDR3 in DNA: TGTGCCAGCAGCTTAGGGACTAGTCGGGGGGATACGCAGTATTTT. Protein sequence: CASSLGTSRGDTQYF. Based on the CDR3 plus reference TRBV11-2 and TRBJ2-3, the full variable domain is EAGVAQSPRYKIIEKRQSVAFWCNPISGHATLYWYQQILGQGPKLLIQFQNNGVVDDSQLPKDRFSAERLKGVDSTLKIQPAKLEDSAVYLCASSLGTSRGDTQYFGPGTRLTVL.